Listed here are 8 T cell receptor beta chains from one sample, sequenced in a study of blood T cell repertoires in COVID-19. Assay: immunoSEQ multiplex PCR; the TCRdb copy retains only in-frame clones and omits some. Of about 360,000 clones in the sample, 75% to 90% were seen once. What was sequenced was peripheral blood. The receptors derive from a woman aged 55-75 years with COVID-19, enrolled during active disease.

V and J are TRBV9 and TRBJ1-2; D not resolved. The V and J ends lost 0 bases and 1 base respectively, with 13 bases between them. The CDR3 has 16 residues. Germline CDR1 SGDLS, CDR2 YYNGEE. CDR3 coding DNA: TGTGCCAGCAGCGTAGCTGCGGGAGTCGGTAACTATGGCTACACCTTC. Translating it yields CASSVAAGVGNYGYTF. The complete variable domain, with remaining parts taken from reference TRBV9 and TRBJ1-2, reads DSGVTQTPKHLITATGQRVTLRCSPRSGDLSVYWYQQSLDQGLQFLIQYYNGEERAKGNILERFSAQQFPDLHSELNLSSLELGDSALYFCASSVAAGVGNYGYTFGSGTRLTVV.

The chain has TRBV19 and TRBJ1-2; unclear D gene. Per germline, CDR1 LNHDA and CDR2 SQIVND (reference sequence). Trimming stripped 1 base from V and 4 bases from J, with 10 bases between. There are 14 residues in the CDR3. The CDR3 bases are TGTGCCAGTAGTATAGGGACTCTTGTCTATGGCTACACCTTC. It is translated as CASSIGTLVYGYTF.

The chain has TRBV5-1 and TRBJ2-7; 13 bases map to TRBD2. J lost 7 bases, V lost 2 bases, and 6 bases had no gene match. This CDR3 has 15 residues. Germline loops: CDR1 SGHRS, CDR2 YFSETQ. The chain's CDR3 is CASSFRGTSGIEQYF. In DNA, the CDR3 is TGCGCCAGCAGCTTTAGGGGGACTAGCGGGATTGAGCAGTACTTC.

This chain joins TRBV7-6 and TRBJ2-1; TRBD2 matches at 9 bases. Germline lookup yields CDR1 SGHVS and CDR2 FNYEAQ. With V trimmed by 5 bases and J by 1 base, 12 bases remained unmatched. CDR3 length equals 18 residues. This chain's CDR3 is CASSPKAGGRESYNEQFF. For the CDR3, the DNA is TGTGCCAGCAGCCCCAAGGCGGGGGGGAGGGAATCCTACAATGAGCAGTTCTTC.

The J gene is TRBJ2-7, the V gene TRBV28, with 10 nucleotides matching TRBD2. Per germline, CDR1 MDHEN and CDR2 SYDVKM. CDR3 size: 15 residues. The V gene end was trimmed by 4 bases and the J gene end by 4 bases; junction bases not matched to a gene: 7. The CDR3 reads CASSSWTSGEYEQYF. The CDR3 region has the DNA TGTGCCAGCAGTTCATGGACTAGCGGAGAGTACGAGCAGTACTTC.

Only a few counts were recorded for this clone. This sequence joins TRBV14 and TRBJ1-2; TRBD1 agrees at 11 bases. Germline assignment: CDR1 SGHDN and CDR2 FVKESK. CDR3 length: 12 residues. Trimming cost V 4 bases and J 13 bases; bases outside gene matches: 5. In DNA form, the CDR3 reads TGTGCCAGCAGCCCTGAGGGACAGGGGGGCACCTTC. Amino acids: CASSPEGQGGTF.

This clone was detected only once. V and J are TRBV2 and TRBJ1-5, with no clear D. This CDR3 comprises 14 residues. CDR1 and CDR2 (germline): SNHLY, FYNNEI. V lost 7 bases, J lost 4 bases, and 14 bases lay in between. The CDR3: CASTLETENQPQHF. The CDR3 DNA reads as TGTGCCAGCACCCTAGAGACGGAGAATCAGCCCCAGCATTTT. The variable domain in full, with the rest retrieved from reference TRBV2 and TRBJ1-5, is EPEVTQTPSHQVTQMGQEVILRCVPISNHLYFYWYRQILGQKVEFLVSFYNNEISEKSEIFDDQFSVERPDGSNFTLKIRSTKLEDSAMYFCASTLETENQPQHFGDGTRLSIL.

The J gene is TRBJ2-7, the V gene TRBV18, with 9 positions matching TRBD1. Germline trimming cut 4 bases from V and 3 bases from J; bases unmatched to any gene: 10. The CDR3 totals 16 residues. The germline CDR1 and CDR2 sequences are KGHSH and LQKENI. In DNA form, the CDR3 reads TGTGCCAGCTCACAGCGGGGAGGACAGGGGTTCTACGAGCAGTACTTC. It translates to CASSQRGGQGFYEQYF. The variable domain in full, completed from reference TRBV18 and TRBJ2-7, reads NAGVMQNPRHLVRRRGQEARLRCSPMKGHSHVYWYRQLPEEGLKFMVYLQKENIIDESGMPKERFSAEFPKEGPSILRIQQVVRGDSAAYFCASSQRGGQGFYEQYFGPGTRLTVT.